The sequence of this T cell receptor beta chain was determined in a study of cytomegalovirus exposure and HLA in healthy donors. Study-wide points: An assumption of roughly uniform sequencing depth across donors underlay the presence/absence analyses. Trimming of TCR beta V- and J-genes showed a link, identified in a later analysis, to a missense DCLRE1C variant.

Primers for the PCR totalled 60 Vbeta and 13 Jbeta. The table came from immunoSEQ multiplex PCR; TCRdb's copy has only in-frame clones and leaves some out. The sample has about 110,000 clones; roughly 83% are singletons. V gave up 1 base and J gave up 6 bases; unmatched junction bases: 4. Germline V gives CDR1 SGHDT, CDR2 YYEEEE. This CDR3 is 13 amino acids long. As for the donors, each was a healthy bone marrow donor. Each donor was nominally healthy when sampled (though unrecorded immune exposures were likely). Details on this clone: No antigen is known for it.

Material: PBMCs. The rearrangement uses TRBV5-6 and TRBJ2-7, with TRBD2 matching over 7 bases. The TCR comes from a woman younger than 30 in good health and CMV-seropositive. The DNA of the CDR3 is TGTGCCAGCAGCTTGTCGATAGCGGGCGAGCAGTACTTC. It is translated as CASSLSIAGEQYF.